This TCR beta chain was recorded in a study of T cells after yellow fever vaccination. TCRdb ran MiXCR on the 5' RACE reads and lists one entry per CDR3 protein. The table lists over 250,000 distinct CDR3 sequences, around 5.3% of them singletons. Trimming removed 11 bases from V and 1 base from J; junction bases left unmatched: 10. Germline values: CDR1 SGHTA, CDR2 FQGNSA. There are 14 residues in the CDR3. The V gene is TRBV7-2, the J gene TRBJ2-5; TRBD2 aligns across 7 bases. This material consisted of CD4+ T cells sorted from PBMCs, taken on the day of the yellow fever booster vaccination. This clonotype was obtained from a man younger than 35 who received the YFV17D yellow fever vaccine. In nucleotides, the CDR3 is TGTGCCTCCTGTTCCCAGCGGGGCCAAGAGACCCAGTACTTC. Protein sequence: CASCSQRGQETQYF.